One and the same sample provided the 7 T cell receptor beta chains below, sequenced in a study of blood T cell repertoires in COVID-19. The data were produced by immunoSEQ multiplex PCR, yet TCRdb's version contains in-frame clones alone and is incomplete. The sample lists roughly 53,000 clones; 70% to 85% were seen once. The specimen sequenced was peripheral blood. These receptors all come from a man aged 65 to 85 with active COVID-19.

This clone was counted a few times. The V and J genes are TRBV16 and TRBJ2-7; D may be TRBD2 (6 bases). The CDR3 totals 13 residues. V was trimmed by 4 bases and J by 4 bases, leaving 11 bases between them. The germline CDR1 and CDR2 sequences are KGHSY and FQNENV. DNA for the CDR3: TGTGCCAGCAGCCGAACCGCGGGGTACGAGCAGTACTTC. Translated: CASSRTAGYEQYF.

V usage is TRBV6-5 and J usage is TRBJ1-2; 11 positions agree with TRBD1. CDR3 length: 13 amino acids. V dropped 7 bases and J dropped 8; count of bases not matched to a gene: 6. CDR1 is MNHEY, CDR2 SVGAGI, per germline. The CDR3, as DNA: TGTGCCAGCAAGGACAGGGGGCTCCCGGGCTACACCTTC. Protein product: CASKDRGLPGYTF.

Turning to this clone: At one end the junction does not follow the germline gene, possibly because of a read error. The chain employs TRBV7-7 and TRBJ1-1; 8 bases align to TRBD1. Germline values: CDR1 SSHAT, CDR2 FNYEAQ (reference sequence). The CDR3 length is 13 residues. CDR3 bases: TGTGCTAGCAGTTCAGGACAGGGCACTGAAGCTTTCTTT. Protein: CASSSGQGTEAFF.

J is TRBJ2-7 and V is TRBV28; TRBD1 aligns across 7 bases. The germline V gene encodes CDR1 MDHEN and CDR2 SYDVKM. Losses at the gene ends were 6 bases for V and 3 bases for J; bases not matched to a gene: 11. The CDR3 sequence is 15 residues long. This CDR3 reads CASSLQGIGLYEQYF. In DNA form, the CDR3 reads TGTGCCAGCAGCCTACAGGGGATTGGTCTCTACGAGCAGTACTTC.

The V call is TRBV7-8, the J call TRBJ2-2; TRBD1 agrees at 10 bases. The CDR3 length is 16 residues. J gave up 3 bases and V 6 bases, and 7 bases lay outside the gene matches. Looked up from germline, CDR1 is SGHVS and CDR2 is FQNEAQ. The CDR3 nucleotides read TGTGCCAGCAGTCAAGACAGGGGGCGCGACACCGGGGAGCTGTTTTTT. Residues: CASSQDRGRDTGELFF.

V usage is TRBV30 and J usage is TRBJ2-1, with 7 bases lining up with TRBD2. Germline V gives CDR1 GTSNPN, CDR2 SVGIG (reference sequence). The V segment lost 1 base and the J segment 0 bases; nucleotides outside the gene matches: 3. This CDR3 is 15 amino acids long. The chain's CDR3 is CAWSAPGGSYNEQFF. The CDR3 nucleotides read TGTGCCTGGAGTGCCCCGGGAGGCTCCTACAATGAGCAGTTCTTC.

The genes are TRBV29-1 and TRBJ1-2; 10 bases align to TRBD1. The V gene end was trimmed by 7 bases and the J gene end by 7 bases; junction bases not matched to a gene: 12. Germline lookup yields CDR1 SQVTM and CDR2 ANQGSEA. The CDR3 length is 14 residues. The CDR3 protein is CSASRGTGVSGYTF. CDR3 nucleotides: TGCAGCGCCTCCCGGGGGACAGGGGTCTCTGGCTACACCTTC.